This T cell receptor beta chain was sequenced in a study of blood T cell repertoires in COVID-19. Overall study context: T cells, B-cell-depleted T cells, or PBMCs provided the cDNA or gDNA that served as material.

The CDR3 is made up of 17 amino acids. J was trimmed by 7 bases and V by 0 bases; bases with no gene match: 10. Looked up from germline, CDR1 is SGHTS and CDR2 is YDEGEE. Some clones are missing from TCRdb's copy, which holds only in-frame ones; the method was immunoSEQ multiplex PCR. The sample has a few hundred thousand clones; roughly 80% are singletons. The sequence came from an elderly woman with acute or convalescent COVID-19. This chain links TRBV5-8 with TRBJ2-3, with 11 bases matching TRBD2. What was sequenced was peripheral blood. This chain's CDR3 is CASSLVGASGGLYTQYF. DNA of the CDR3: TGTGCCAGCAGCTTGGTTGGGGCTAGCGGGGGGCTATATACGCAGTATTTT.